Following are 30 T cell receptor beta chains from one sample sequenced in a study of cytomegalovirus exposure and HLA in healthy donors. PCR was performed using 60 Vbeta and 13 Jbeta primers. Method: immunoSEQ multiplex PCR; TCRdb's copy keeps in-frame clones and lacks some. In the table there are about 92,000 clones, 70% to 90% of which are singletons. Input material: PBMCs. Source of these receptors: a woman aged 18-29 years in good health and CMV-seropositive.

This chain uses TRBV6-1 with TRBJ2-1; possible D gene TRBD2, 6 bases. The CDR3 totals 14 residues. V gave up 3 bases and J gave up 5 bases, with 11 bases separating them. The V gene's germline CDR1 is MNHNS and CDR2 SASEGT. CDR3 loop: CASSDLGGDNEQFF. The CDR3 nucleotides are TGTGCCAGCAGTGATTTGGGGGGAGACAATGAGCAGTTCTTC.

The V gene is TRBV27, the J gene TRBJ1-5; the match to TRBD1 covers 9 bases. With 0 bases clipped from V and 6 bases from J, the junction kept 6 bases outside the gene matches. This CDR3 has 16 amino acids. The germline CDR1 and CDR2 sequences are MNHEY and SMNVEV (reference sequence). The CDR3, as DNA: TGTGCCAGCAGTTTATCAGGAACAGGGGGCGCTCAGCCCCAGCATTTT. Translation gives CASSLSGTGGAQPQHF.

The genes are TRBV6-4 and TRBJ2-2; D remains unclear. The CDR3 loop spans 14 amino acids. V lost 0 bases and J lost 3, with 5 bases in between. Germline CDR1 MRHNA, CDR2 SNTAGT. CDR3: CASSDSLDTGELFF. The CDR3 DNA follows: TGTGCCAGCAGTGACTCGCTAGACACCGGGGAGCTGTTTTTT.

A single count supports this clone. This chain links TRBV28 with TRBJ1-1; 9 nucleotides agree with TRBD1. The V gene end was trimmed by 3 bases and the J gene end by 7 bases; junction bases not matched to a gene: 9. CDR1 MDHEN and CDR2 SYDVKM come from the germline V gene. CDR3 size: 15 residues. The CDR3 spells CASSFYRGRVFEAFF. CDR3 DNA: TGTGCCAGCAGTTTTTACAGGGGGCGGGTTTTTGAAGCTTTCTTT.

The chain is built from TRBV28 and TRBJ2-1, with a tentative D call TRBD1 (6 bases). The CDR3 covers 14 residues. Per germline, CDR1 MDHEN and CDR2 SYDVKM. V was shortened by 9 bases and J by 3 bases, with 15 bases between the two germline ends. The CDR3 protein is CASTTGTIYNEQFF. The CDR3 DNA sequence: TGTGCCAGTACAACCGGGACAATCTACAATGAGCAGTTCTTC. Full variable domain (outside the CDR3, taken from reference TRBV28 and TRBJ2-1): DVKVTQSSRYLVKRTGEKVFLECVQDMDHENMFWYRQDPGLGLRLIYFSYDVKMKEKGDIPEGYSVSREKKERFSLILESASTNQTSMYLCASTTGTIYNEQFFGPGTRLTVL.

The V and J genes are TRBV5-1 and TRBJ1-2; a weak D match, TRBD1 (6 bases). This CDR3 contains 15 residues. CDR1 and CDR2 (germline): SGHRS, YFSETQ. Trimming took 4 bases from V and 2 from J, leaving 15 bases between them. The CDR3 nucleotides are TGCGCCAGCAGCAAAGAACCGGGACAAAACTATGGCTACACCTTC. Its protein product is CASSKEPGQNYGYTF.

The chain carries TRBV7-8 and TRBJ2-7; the match to TRBD1 covers 9 bases. J gave up 2 bases and V 2 bases, and 13 bases lay outside the gene matches. This CDR3 comprises 18 residues. The V gene's germline CDR1 is SGHVS and CDR2 FQNEAQ. CDR3 sequence reads: CASSLMVRTGAYAYEQYF. The DNA for the CDR3 is TGTGCCAGCAGCTTAATGGTTCGGACAGGGGCTTACGCCTACGAGCAGTACTTC.

The chain joins TRBV10-3 to TRBJ2-5, with D unclear. The CDR3 sequence is 12 residues long. Germline CDR1 is ENHRY and CDR2 is SYGVKD. V gave up 5 bases and J gave up 5 bases, with 9 bases separating them. The CDR3 spells CAISPGQETQYF. CDR3 DNA: TGTGCCATCAGTCCAGGTCAGGAGACCCAGTACTTC.

The rearrangement links TRBV7-8 to TRBJ2-7; possibly TRBD2 for D (5 bases). The germline gives CDR1 SGHVS, CDR2 FQNEAQ. V lost 5 bases, J lost 1 base, and 18 bases lay in between. The CDR3 has 16 amino acids. CDR3 DNA sequence: TGTGCCAGCAGCCCCACCCGACTATTCGCGTCCTACGAGCAGTACTTC. It codes for CASSPTRLFASYEQYF.

The rearrangement links TRBV5-1 to TRBJ1-1; TRBD1 matches at 8 bases. V shed 5 bases, J shed 6 bases, and the junction held 12 bases outside the gene matches. Germline assignment: CDR1 SGHRS and CDR2 YFSETQ. This CDR3 has 15 residues. In nucleotides, the CDR3 is TGCGCCAGCAGTAAAGACCAGGGGGCCATACCTGAAGCTTTCTTT. It specifies CASSKDQGAIPEAFF. The entire variable domain, with the rest obtained from reference TRBV5-1 and TRBJ1-1, is as follows: KAGVTQTPRYLIKTRGQQVTLSCSPISGHRSVSWYQQTPGQGLQFLFEYFSETQRNKGNFPGRFSGRQFSNSRSEMNVSTLELGDSALYLCASSKDQGAIPEAFFGQGTRLTVV.

The chain combines TRBV9 with TRBJ2-3; tentative D call: TRBD2 (5 bases). Trimming stripped 0 bases from V and 4 bases from J, with 12 bases between. The CDR3 length is 15 residues. Germline-derived CDR1 and CDR2 are SGDLS and YYNGEE. The CDR3 nucleotides are TGTGCCAGCAGCGTAGCACCAGAGGGAGCAGATACGCAGTATTTT. It is translated as CASSVAPEGADTQYF.

The rearrangement links TRBV27 to TRBJ1-1; 10 bases match TRBD1. Germline assignment: CDR1 MNHEY and CDR2 SMNVEV (reference sequence). This CDR3 is 14 amino acids long. Trimming cost V 5 bases and J 12 bases; bases outside gene matches: 12. The CDR3 sequence: CASSPTSGQGSSFF. CDR3 nucleotide sequence: TGTGCCAGCAGTCCTACCTCGGGACAGGGGTCGTCTTTCTTT.

The rearrangement joins TRBV20-1 to TRBJ1-1; D possibly corresponds to TRBD1 (6 bases). V dropped 6 bases and J dropped 10 bases, with 15 bases sitting between them. Germline assignment: CDR1 DFQATT and CDR2 SNEGSKA (reference sequence). The CDR3 runs 11 residues. The CDR3 spells CSAGPTGLAFF. The DNA for the CDR3 is TGCAGTGCCGGCCCCACAGGGTTAGCTTTCTTT.

The gene calls are TRBV4-1 and TRBJ2-7; 14 bases fit TRBD2. Per germline, CDR1 MGHRA and CDR2 YSYEKL. The CDR3 is made up of 17 amino acids. Trimming took 4 bases from V and 2 from J; bases not matched to a gene: 7. The CDR3 region is CASSLSGTSGSAYEQYF. For the CDR3, the DNA is TGCGCCAGCAGCCTCTCCGGGACTAGCGGGAGTGCCTACGAGCAGTACTTC.

The CDR3 reads CSVEDHNEKLFF. The CDR3 DNA sequence: TGCAGCGTTGAAGATCATAATGAAAAACTGTTTTTT. This chain connects TRBV29-1 to TRBJ1-4; D gene uncertain. There are 12 residues in the CDR3. Germline V CDR1 and CDR2: SQVTM, ANQGSEA. The ends were cut back, 0 bases at V and 4 bases at J, with 3 bases in the middle. Variable domain in full (rest from reference TRBV29-1 and TRBJ1-4): SAVISQKPSRDICQRGTSLTIQCQVDSQVTMMFWYRQQPGQSLTLIATANQGSEATYESGFVIDKFPISRPNLTFSTLTVSNMSPEDSSIYLCSVEDHNEKLFFGSGTQLSVL.

This rearrangement joins TRBV28 to TRBJ2-1, with 9 bases matching TRBD1. The CDR3 contains 13 residues. The V segment lost 4 bases and the J segment 8 bases; nucleotides outside the gene matches: 3. Germline CDR1 reads MDHEN; CDR2 reads SYDVKM. CDR3 coding DNA: TGTGCCAGCAGTTCGGGACAGGGAGATGAGCAGTTCTTC. Encoded protein: CASSSGQGDEQFF.

This clone was observed a handful of times. V and J are TRBV2 and TRBJ2-7; 8 bases agree with TRBD2. Germline V gives CDR1 SNHLY, CDR2 FYNNEI. The CDR3 length is 15 residues. V trimming: 7 bases; J trimming: 3 bases; junction bases outside the gene matches: 11. For the CDR3, the DNA is TGTGCCAGCATCTTAGGGACTAGGGGGATCTACGAGCAGTACTTC. Its protein product is CASILGTRGIYEQYF.

This chain links TRBV30 with TRBJ1-2, with 8 bases aligning to TRBD1. From germline, CDR1 is GTSNPN and CDR2 SVGIG (reference sequence). Unmatched junction bases numbered 7, after V lost 0 bases and J lost 4 bases. The CDR3 contains 15 residues. CDR3 sequence (DNA): TGTGCCTGGAGTGTGGCGGCAGGGGGCGTCTATGGCTACACCTTC. Translation gives CAWSVAAGGVYGYTF.

J is TRBJ1-5 and V is TRBV4-1; 7 bases are a match to TRBD1. V shed 1 base and J 4 bases; nucleotides not matched to a gene: 10. This CDR3 contains 17 residues. The germline V gene has CDR1 MGHRA and CDR2 YSYEKL. The CDR3 nucleotides read TGCGCCAGCAGCCAAGGCCCGGGACAGTCGAAAAATCAGCCCCAGCATTTT. Translating gives CASSQGPGQSKNQPQHF.

This chain connects TRBV5-6 to TRBJ2-4; a possible D gene is TRBD1 (5 bases). This CDR3 is built from 12 residues. CDR1 SGHDT and CDR2 YYEEEE come from the germline V gene. V was pared by 4 bases and J by 6 bases, with 8 bases between. CDR3 amino acids: CASSHTGNIQYF. The CDR3 DNA reads TGTGCCAGCAGCCACACAGGAAACATTCAGTACTTC.

V is TRBV5-1 and J is TRBJ2-7; possibly TRBD2 for D (5 bases). Trimming shortened V by 5 bases and J by 0 bases, and 12 bases separated the two germline ends. The CDR3 has 14 amino acids. Per germline, CDR1 SGHRS and CDR2 YFSETQ. Here the CDR3 DNA reads TGCGCCAGCAGGTTGCGGGTCGTCTCCTACGAGCAGTACTTC. Amino acid sequence: CASRLRVVSYEQYF.

This sequence joins TRBV6-5 and TRBJ1-2; the D is unclear. Germline V gene data show CDR1 as MNHEY and CDR2 as SVGAGI. The CDR3 is 13 amino acids. Trimming pared 8 bases from V and 4 bases from J, leaving 14 bases between. CDR3 coding DNA: TGTGCCAGCGGTGGAGGGCGGGCCTATGGCTACACCTTC. This translates into CASGGGRAYGYTF.

This clone was detected a few times. This rearrangement joins TRBV27 to TRBJ1-2; 12 bases agree with TRBD1. This CDR3 is built from 17 residues. J lost 0 bases, V lost 5 bases, and 7 bases had no gene match. In germline, CDR1 is MNHEY, CDR2 SMNVEV (reference sequence). The DNA of the CDR3 is TGTGCCAGCAGTACGCGGGACAGGGGGCGTCCTAACTATGGCTACACCTTC. The encoded protein is CASSTRDRGRPNYGYTF.

V and J are TRBV30 and TRBJ2-7; no firm D call. The CDR3 extends over 13 amino acids. CDR1 is GTSNPN and CDR2 is SVGIG in the germline V gene (reference sequence). V was cut by 7 bases and J by 5 bases, with 18 bases left in between. This CDR3 reads CALHSGFSHEQYF. As DNA, the CDR3 is TGTGCCTTGCACTCAGGTTTTTCTCACGAGCAGTACTTC.

This chain joins TRBV5-1 and TRBJ2-1, with 7 bases fitting TRBD2. The V gene end was trimmed by 0 bases and the J gene end by 0 bases; junction bases not matched to a gene: 3. This CDR3 has 16 amino acids. The germline CDR1 and CDR2 sequences are SGHRS and YFSETQ. The CDR3 spells CASSLGGSGSYNEQFF. The CDR3 nucleotides are TGCGCCAGCAGCTTGGGCGGGAGTGGCTCCTACAATGAGCAGTTCTTC.

The chain carries TRBV5-8 and TRBJ2-7; D is undetermined. This CDR3 comprises 11 residues. Trimming removed 2 bases from V and 5 bases from J, with 5 bases in between. Germline-derived CDR1 and CDR2 are SGHTS and YDEGEE. The CDR3 spells CASSFLHEQYF. DNA of the CDR3: TGTGCCAGCAGCTTTCTCCACGAGCAGTACTTC. The full variable domain, rest sourced from reference TRBV5-8 and TRBJ2-7, is EAGVTQSPTHLIKTRGQQATLRCSPISGHTSVYWYQQALGLGLQFLLWYDEGEERNRGNFPPRFSGRQFPNYSSELNVNALELEDSALYLCASSFLHEQYFGPGTRLTVT.

CDR3: CASMVFLEQGNTEAFF. CDR3 bases: TGTGCCAGCATGGTGTTTTTGGAACAGGGCAACACTGAAGCTTTCTTT. The chain joins TRBV2 to TRBJ1-1; the D gene is possibly TRBD1 (6 bases). CDR3 length: 16 amino acids. Trimming removed 7 bases from V and 2 bases from J, with 20 bases in between. Germline V lookup: CDR1 SNHLY, CDR2 FYNNEI.

The chain uses TRBV25-1 and TRBJ2-2; possibly TRBD1 for D (6 bases). In germline, CDR1 is MGHDK, CDR2 SYGVNS. V lost 4 bases and J 5 bases, leaving 11 bases between the germline ends. The CDR3 runs 14 residues. For the CDR3, the DNA is TGTGCCAGCAGTGTACAGGGCGTGACCGGGGAGCTGTTTTTT. Its translation: CASSVQGVTGELFF.

The count of this clone is one. The V call is TRBV7-8, the J call TRBJ1-1; the match to TRBD1 covers 11 bases. CDR1 and CDR2 from the germline V gene are SGHVS and FQNEAQ. CDR3 size: 16 residues. V trimming: 2 bases; J trimming: 5 bases; junction bases outside the gene matches: 7. The CDR3 DNA follows: TGTGCCAGCAGCTTAACCGGGACAGGGGGGGGTACTGAAGCTTTCTTT. Translated, it gives CASSLTGTGGGTEAFF.

The chain employs TRBV19 and TRBJ2-7; 8 bases are a match to TRBD1. CDR1 is LNHDA and CDR2 is SQIVND in the germline V gene (reference sequence). J lost 4 bases, V lost 4 bases, and 6 bases had no gene match. This CDR3 has 14 amino acids. The CDR3 bases are TGTGCCAGTAGTAGAAGGACAGGGCCATACGAGCAGTACTTC. The encoded protein is CASSRRTGPYEQYF.